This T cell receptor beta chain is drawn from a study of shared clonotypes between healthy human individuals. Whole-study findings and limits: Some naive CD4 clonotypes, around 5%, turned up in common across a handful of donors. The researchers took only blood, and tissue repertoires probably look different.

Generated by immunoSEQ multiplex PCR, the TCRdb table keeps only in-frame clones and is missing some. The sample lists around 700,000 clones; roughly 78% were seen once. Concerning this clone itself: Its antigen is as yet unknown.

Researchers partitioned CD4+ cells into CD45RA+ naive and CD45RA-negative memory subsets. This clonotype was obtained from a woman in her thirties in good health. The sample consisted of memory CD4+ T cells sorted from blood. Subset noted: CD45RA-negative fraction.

The CDR3 region is CATSSGEGGYNEQFF. CDR3 coding DNA: TGTGCCACAAGTAGCGGGGAAGGGGGCTACAATGAGCAGTTCTTC. V usage is TRBV15 and J usage is TRBJ2-1, with 8 nucleotides matching TRBD2. The CDR3 consists of 15 residues. In germline, CDR1 is LNHNV, CDR2 YYDKDF (reference sequence). The V segment lost 9 bases and the J segment 3 bases; nucleotides outside the gene matches: 10.